The 32 T cell receptor beta chains below all came from one sample that was sequenced in a study of cytomegalovirus exposure and HLA in healthy donors. In the PCR, 60 Vbeta and 13 Jbeta primers were used. Measured with immunoSEQ multiplex PCR; TCRdb has only the in-frame clones, and not every one. Counted here are about 120,000 clones, roughly 80% occurring once; the ten biggest clones make up approximately 1.2%. The material sequenced was PBMCs. These receptors were obtained from a woman in her twenties or thirties in good health and CMV-seronegative.

V and J are TRBV6-5 and TRBJ2-5, with D perhaps matching TRBD2 (5 bases). Germline CDR1 reads MNHEY; CDR2 reads SVGAGI. The CDR3 consists of 14 residues. With 6 bases removed from V and 6 bases from J, the gap between germline ends came to 17 bases. The CDR3 protein is CASRPLDWEKTQYF. Here the CDR3 DNA reads TGTGCCAGCAGACCCCTCGACTGGGAGAAGACCCAGTACTTC.

On this clone: An end of the junction differs from the germline gene, which may be a read error. This chain joins TRBV7-8 and TRBJ1-2; 7 nucleotides align to TRBD1. This CDR3 has 16 residues. CDR1 SGHVS and CDR2 FQNEAQ come from the germline V gene. CDR3 nucleotides: TGTGCCAGCAGCTCAGGGGGACAGCACCCTAATTATGGCTACACCTTC. This encodes CASSSGGQHPNYGYTF.

This rearrangement joins TRBV5-1 to TRBJ2-3, with 7 bases lining up with TRBD2. V lost 6 bases to trimming and J lost 7 bases; unmatched junction nucleotides: 8. CDR1 and CDR2 (germline): SGHRS, YFSETQ. The CDR3 loop spans 13 amino acids. CDR3 residues: CASMMGGRNTQYF. CDR3 bases: TGCGCCAGCATGATGGGGGGGAGAAATACGCAGTATTTT.

This clone was recorded a few times. The rearrangement uses TRBV13 and TRBJ2-3; 7 nucleotides align to TRBD1. V dropped 5 bases and J dropped 3; count of bases not matched to a gene: 8. The CDR3 is 15 amino acids. Germline V gene sequence: CDR1 PRHDT, CDR2 FYEKMQ (reference sequence). The CDR3 sequence: CASSEQGSRTDTQYF. In nucleotides, the CDR3 is TGTGCCAGCAGCGAACAGGGGAGTCGGACAGATACGCAGTATTTT.

CDR3 in amino acids: CASSYRYIGELFF. CDR3 sequence (DNA): TGTGCCAGCAGTTACCGGTATATCGGGGAGCTGTTTTTT. This sequence joins TRBV6-5 and TRBJ2-2, with D unresolved. The CDR3 covers 13 residues. Germline lookup yields CDR1 MNHEY and CDR2 SVGAGI. With 2 bases removed from V and 7 bases from J, the gap between germline ends came to 8 bases.

This chain connects TRBV7-3 to TRBJ2-6; 15 bases agree with TRBD2. Trimming took 5 bases from V and 0 from J; bases not matched to a gene: 11. Germline V gives CDR1 SGHTA, CDR2 FQGTGA. The CDR3 length is 21 residues. As DNA, the CDR3 is TGTGCCAGCAGCCCCGCGGGGACTAGCGGGAGGCGAAGCTCTGGGGCCAACGTCCTGACTTTC. The encoded protein is CASSPAGTSGRRSSGANVLTF.

The chain is built from TRBV7-2 and TRBJ1-1, with 7 bases lining up with TRBD1. Germline loops: CDR1 SGHTA, CDR2 FQGNSA. The CDR3 is 14 residues long. Unmatched junction bases numbered 8, after V lost 0 bases and J lost 10 bases. The CDR3 nucleotides read TGTGCCAGCAGCTTAGCAGTACAGGGGAGTCGAGCTTTCTTT. Amino acid sequence: CASSLAVQGSRAFF.

The count of this clone is one. This chain connects TRBV5-6 to TRBJ2-7, with 8 bases that match TRBD2. This CDR3 contains 15 residues. The V gene's germline CDR1 is SGHDT and CDR2 YYEEEE. V lost 4 bases and J lost 2; bases outside the gene matches: 8. CDR3 protein: CASSPPGLETYEQYF. The CDR3 DNA follows: TGTGCCAGCAGCCCGCCGGGACTAGAGACCTACGAGCAGTACTTC.

V and J are TRBV19 and TRBJ2-7; D may be TRBD2 (5 bases). The V and J ends lost 7 bases and 0 bases respectively, with 13 bases between them. The CDR3 loop spans 14 amino acids. Germline values: CDR1 LNHDA, CDR2 SQIVND (reference sequence). CDR3 loop: CASKTGGSSYEQYF. As DNA, the CDR3 is TGTGCCAGTAAGACGGGCGGGTCCTCCTACGAGCAGTACTTC. The full variable domain, with the rest looked up from reference TRBV19 and TRBJ2-7, is DGGITQSPKYLFRKEGQNVTLSCEQNLNHDAMYWYRQDPGQGLRLIYYSQIVNDFQKGDIAEGYSVSREKKESFPLTVTSAQKNPTAFYLCASKTGGSSYEQYFGPGTRLTVT.

The chain carries TRBV6-5 and TRBJ1-4; no clear D. The V end lost 0 bases, the J end lost 6 bases, and 11 bases lay between the germline ends. The CDR3 has 15 amino acids. In germline, CDR1 is MNHEY, CDR2 SVGAGI. This CDR3 is CASSYSGSTDEKLFF. The CDR3 region has the DNA TGTGCCAGCAGTTACTCTGGGAGTACGGATGAAAAACTGTTTTTT.

The rearrangement uses TRBV7-2 and TRBJ2-5; 13 nucleotides align to TRBD2. Germline CDR1 is SGHTA and CDR2 is FQGNSA. The CDR3 contains 16 residues. V shed 1 base and J 2 bases; nucleotides not matched to a gene: 1. Here the CDR3 DNA reads TGTGCCAGCAGCTTAGGGGGACTAGCGGGGCAAGAGACCCAGTACTTC. This codes for CASSLGGLAGQETQYF.

In this sample, this clone turned up once. This chain links TRBV7-2 with TRBJ1-1; 8 nucleotides line up with TRBD1. Germline assignment: CDR1 SGHTA and CDR2 FQGNSA. The V gene end was trimmed by 5 bases and the J gene end by 0 bases; junction bases not matched to a gene: 8. The CDR3 runs to 16 residues. CDR3 protein: CASSHRTGRVNTEAFF. In DNA form, the CDR3 reads TGTGCCAGCAGCCACCGGACAGGGAGGGTGAACACTGAAGCTTTCTTT.

The V call is TRBV6-4, the J call TRBJ2-3; the match to TRBD2 covers 7 bases. V lost 4 bases to trimming and J lost 4 bases; unmatched junction nucleotides: 5. CDR3 length: 14 residues. Germline CDR1 reads MRHNA; CDR2 reads SNTAGT. The CDR3 DNA is TGTGCCAGCAGTGCGAGCGGGGCCCCAGATACGCAGTATTTT. It yields the protein CASSASGAPDTQYF.

The chain carries TRBV6-1 and TRBJ2-4, with 7 bases fitting TRBD1. The trim removed 0 bases at V and 6 bases at J, leaving 5 bases unmatched. Per germline, CDR1 MNHNS and CDR2 SASEGT. The CDR3 is 15 residues long. This chain's CDR3 is CASSEAQGQRNIQYF. DNA for the CDR3: TGTGCCAGCAGTGAAGCGCAGGGACAGAGAAACATTCAGTACTTC.

V gene TRBV7-6 combines with J gene TRBJ1-1; 9 positions agree with TRBD1. The CDR3 totals 14 residues. V shed 6 bases, J shed 6 bases, and the junction held 8 bases outside the gene matches. Germline V CDR1 and CDR2: SGHVS, FNYEAQ. The CDR3 here is CASRSPGQGSEAFF. CDR3 in DNA: TGTGCCAGCAGATCACCGGGACAGGGCTCTGAAGCTTTCTTT.

CDR3 nucleotides: TGTGCCAGCAACCTCCGACAGGGGAGCCCAATCGCTACGAGCTACACCTTC. Translating it yields CASNLRQGSPIATSYTF. This rearrangement joins TRBV2 to TRBJ1-2, with TRBD1 matching 8 bases. Germline-derived CDR1 and CDR2 are SNHLY and FYNNEI. Trimming at V came to 7 bases and at J to 9 bases, leaving 22 bases not matched to a gene. CDR3 size: 17 residues.

This clone was counted only a few times. V gene TRBV4-1 combines with J gene TRBJ2-7; possible D gene TRBD2, 6 bases. The V gene's germline CDR1 is MGHRA and CDR2 YSYEKL. V dropped 2 bases and J dropped 0 bases, with 20 bases sitting between them. The CDR3 runs 18 residues. The DNA for the CDR3 is TGCGCCAGCAGCCAAACAACCGGGAGAATAGCGGTCTCCTACGAGCAGTACTTC. Its protein product is CASSQTTGRIAVSYEQYF.

The chain combines TRBV7-9 with TRBJ1-2, with 7 bases aligning to TRBD1. The V gene end was trimmed by 5 bases and the J gene end by 5 bases; junction bases not matched to a gene: 8. Germline CDR1 and CDR2: SEHNR and FQNEAQ (reference sequence). This CDR3 comprises 14 residues. The CDR3 coding sequence is TGTGCCAGCAGCCGGATCAGGGGACAGTATGGCTACACCTTC. The encoded protein is CASSRIRGQYGYTF. Full variable domain (rest looked up from reference TRBV7-9 and TRBJ1-2): DTGVSQNPRHKITKRGQNVTFRCDPISEHNRLYWYRQTLGQGPEFLTYFQNEAQLEKSRLLSDRFSAERPKGSFSTLEIQRTEQGDSAMYLCASSRIRGQYGYTFGSGTRLTVV.

This clone showed up just a few times. The chain uses TRBV5-1 and TRBJ1-6; D may be TRBD1 (5 bases). The V gene lost 5 bases and the J gene lost 0 bases, with 15 bases spanning the gap. This CDR3 is built from 17 residues. CDR1 is SGHRS and CDR2 is YFSETQ in the germline V gene. The CDR3 DNA follows: TGCGCCAGCAGTATCCAGGGATTAAGCTCCTATAATTCACCCCTCCACTTT. Residues: CASSIQGLSSYNSPLHF.

The V call is TRBV28, the J call TRBJ2-2; TRBD1 agrees at 9 bases. Trimming at V came to 6 bases and at J to 4 bases, leaving 6 bases not matched to a gene. The CDR3 runs 15 residues. Germline assignment: CDR1 MDHEN and CDR2 SYDVKM. CDR3 sequence reads: CASRWDRVGTGELFF. The DNA of the CDR3 is TGTGCCAGCAGATGGGACAGGGTGGGCACCGGGGAGCTGTTTTTT.

The gene calls are TRBV5-1 and TRBJ2-5; D not certain. Trimming took 5 bases from V and 2 from J, leaving 13 bases between them. This CDR3 has 14 amino acids. Germline lookup yields CDR1 SGHRS and CDR2 YFSETQ. CDR3 loop: CASRRSGEQETQYF. The CDR3 DNA follows: TGCGCCAGCAGGAGGTCGGGTGAACAAGAGACCCAGTACTTC.

V gene TRBV4-1 combines with J gene TRBJ2-7; 8 bases align to TRBD2. The CDR3 sequence is 15 residues long. Germline V CDR1 and CDR2: MGHRA, YSYEKL. After removal of 2 bases from V and 4 bases from J, the junction contained 7 bases not matched to a gene. The CDR3 region is CASSQKAGDSYEQYF. DNA for the CDR3: TGCGCCAGCAGCCAAAAAGCGGGAGACTCGTACGAGCAGTACTTC.

The J gene is TRBJ1-3, the V gene TRBV9; D call uncertain. CDR1 and CDR2 (germline): SGDLS, YYNGEE. With 0 bases removed from V and 4 bases from J, the gap between germline ends came to 5 bases. The CDR3 extends over 13 amino acids. This chain's CDR3 is CASSVAMGNTIYF. DNA of the CDR3: TGTGCCAGCAGCGTAGCTATGGGAAACACCATATATTTT.

This clone was found once. The chain combines TRBV7-9 with TRBJ2-7; D ambiguous. The CDR3 spans 12 residues. Trimming shortened V by 3 bases and J by 3 bases, and 6 bases separated the two germline ends. From germline, CDR1 is SEHNR and CDR2 FQNEAQ (reference sequence). Here the CDR3 reads CASSFQDYEQYF. The DNA for the CDR3 is TGTGCCAGCAGCTTCCAGGACTACGAGCAGTACTTC. Full variable domain (outside the CDR3, taken from reference TRBV7-9 and TRBJ2-7): DTGVSQNPRHKITKRGQNVTFRCDPISEHNRLYWYRQTLGQGPEFLTYFQNEAQLEKSRLLSDRFSAERPKGSFSTLEIQRTEQGDSAMYLCASSFQDYEQYFGPGTRLTVT.

The J gene is TRBJ1-6, the V gene TRBV30; no firm D call. The CDR3 is 14 amino acids. CDR1 GTSNPN and CDR2 SVGIG come from the germline V gene (reference sequence). Trimming removed 0 bases at V and 6 bases at J, with 9 bases between. CDR3: CAWSVLASNSPLHF. DNA of the CDR3: TGTGCCTGGAGTGTTTTGGCCTCTAATTCACCCCTCCACTTT.

The V and J genes are TRBV7-2 and TRBJ2-3, with 10 bases lining up with TRBD2. The V and J ends lost 2 bases and 0 bases, in that order; junction bases with no gene match: 8. The CDR3 contains 18 residues. Germline CDR1 and CDR2: SGHTA and FQGNSA. The CDR3 sequence: CASSLSLAGVASTDTQYF. CDR3 nucleotide sequence: TGTGCCAGCAGCTTATCGCTAGCGGGAGTGGCTAGCACAGATACGCAGTATTTT.

The CDR3 spells CASSQHRVPYNEQFF. The CDR3 coding sequence is TGTGCCAGCAGCCAGCACAGGGTCCCCTACAATGAGCAGTTCTTC. The chain carries TRBV6-6 and TRBJ2-1; D possibly corresponds to TRBD1 (6 bases). V lost 6 bases and J 2 bases, leaving 14 bases between the germline ends. Germline assignment: CDR1 MNHNY and CDR2 SVGAGI (reference sequence). The CDR3 contains 15 residues.

The chain has TRBV28 and TRBJ2-1; possibly TRBD2 for D (6 bases). Germline lookup yields CDR1 MDHEN and CDR2 SYDVKM. CDR3 length: 15 residues. Deletions cut 5 bases from V and 2 bases from J, with 13 bases between. CDR3 protein: CASSGSGEAYNEQFF. The CDR3 nucleotides read TGTGCCAGCAGTGGATCGGGGGAGGCCTACAATGAGCAGTTCTTC.

This chain links TRBV7-6 with TRBJ2-7, with 7 bases aligning to TRBD2. Germline V gives CDR1 SGHVS, CDR2 FNYEAQ. The CDR3 loop spans 15 amino acids. J gave up 4 bases and V 1 base, and 7 bases lay outside the gene matches. The CDR3 nucleotides read TGTGCCAGCAGCTTAGGGGTTGAGCGGGAATACGAGCAGTACTTC. This encodes CASSLGVEREYEQYF.

The rearrangement joins TRBV28 to TRBJ1-2; a possible D gene is TRBD1 (6 bases). V was shortened by 3 bases and J by 6 bases, with 17 bases between the two germline ends. CDR3 length: 15 residues. Looked up from germline, CDR1 is MDHEN and CDR2 is SYDVKM. Here the CDR3 DNA reads TGTGCCAGCAGTTTGGGAACCAGGGGAAATCATGGCTACACCTTC. As protein: CASSLGTRGNHGYTF.

The chain couples TRBV5-1 to TRBJ1-2; D may be TRBD1 (6 bases). The germline V gene encodes CDR1 SGHRS and CDR2 YFSETQ. CDR3 length: 14 residues. Trimming pared 4 bases from V and 4 bases from J, leaving 14 bases between. The CDR3 sequence: CASSVDKGVYGYTF. CDR3 bases: TGCGCCAGCAGCGTAGACAAGGGGGTCTATGGCTACACCTTC. The full variable domain, rest sourced from reference TRBV5-1 and TRBJ1-2, is KAGVTQTPRYLIKTRGQQVTLSCSPISGHRSVSWYQQTPGQGLQFLFEYFSETQRNKGNFPGRFSGRQFSNSRSEMNVSTLELGDSALYLCASSVDKGVYGYTFGSGTRLTVV.

This chain joins TRBV7-9 and TRBJ2-4, with D perhaps TRBD1 (6 bases). The germline gives CDR1 SEHNR, CDR2 FQNEAQ (reference sequence). The CDR3 extends over 18 amino acids. Trimming stripped 5 bases from V and 0 bases from J, with 20 bases between. The CDR3, as DNA: TGTGCCAGCAGCCGATGGACAGATAATAAACTAGCCAAAAACATTCAGTACTTC. Protein sequence: CASSRWTDNKLAKNIQYF.